The rows below give T cell receptor beta chains drawn from one sample of a study of T cell responses to AZD1222 COVID-19 vaccine. Measured with immunoSEQ multiplex PCR; TCRdb has only the in-frame clones, and not every one. Among 110,000 or so clones listed, roughly 88% were seen once. The specimen comprised peripheral blood, sampled on day 0 of AZD1222 vaccination. Receptors were obtained from an adult in good health. CDR3s leave out the opening cysteine and the closing phenylalanine or tryptophan. Some rows have no size entry. The others give once, few or many, or a class for an expanded clone.

>TRBV10-3|TRBJ2-7|.
AISERQGSYEQY
>TRBV6-1|TRBJ2-3|.
ASISGGGTDTQY
>TRBV6-5|TRBJ1-1|.
ASSYHRGGTEAF
>TRBV7-2|TRBJ1-5|once
ASSLDRVLNQPQH
>TRBV3-1/TRBV3-2|TRBJ1-6|.
ASSFRDRGSPLH
>TRBV28|TRBJ1-2|.
ASVSGYGYT
>TRBV5-1|TRBJ1-6|few
ASSLVDRVASPLH
>TRBV19|TRBJ2-2|.
ASPGPRDTGELF
>TRBV6-5|TRBJ2-7|.
ASSYSDSYYEQY
>TRBV6-5|TRBJ1-1|.
ASSLLGGTEAF
>TRBV5-6|TRBJ1-1|.
ASSPLYGLMNTEAF
>TRBV7-2|TRBJ2-7|.
ASSNQWGSTYEQY
>TRBV5-1|TRBJ1-1|.
ASSIQANTEAF
>TRBV27|TRBJ1-1|.
ASSLSTGNTEAF
>TRBV18|TRBJ1-2|.
ASSPDQGLNYGYT
>TRBV12-3/TRBV12-4|TRBJ1-5|few
ASSLQLDQPQH
>TRBV7-9|TRBJ1-3|.
ASSLVAPGNTIY
>TRBV6-1|TRBJ2-7|.
ASSEAKTGRNEQY
>TRBV12-5|TRBJ1-5|.
ASGRDSASQH
>TRBV6-5|TRBJ1-6|once
ASSYLGTDSPLH
>TRBV27|TRBJ2-3|.
ASSVSGRFTDTQY
>TRBV6-6|TRBJ2-7|.
ASSYASSYEQY
>TRBV7-9|TRBJ2-3|few
ASSLWADTQY
>TRBV10-3|TRBJ2-3|.
AISEIVAIVADTQY
>TRBV4-1|TRBJ2-7|.
ASSQDPGQGADEQY
>TRBV3-1/TRBV3-2|TRBJ2-1|.
ASSHAGLQF
>TRBV18|TRBJ2-7|.
ASSPGLAGGGENEQY
>TRBV5-4|TRBJ1-4|.
ASSLVTGLGEKLF
>TRBV9|TRBJ2-3|.
ASSVRLATDTQY
>TRBV9|TRBJ2-1|.
ASSVQLAGYNEQF
>TRBV6-2/TRBV6-3|TRBJ2-4|.
ASSSQGGIAKNIQY
>TRBV25-1|TRBJ1-1|.
ASRDPNTEAF
>TRBV4-2|TRBJ2-3|.
ASSQGLAATDTQY
>TRBV6-5|TRBJ1-6|.
ASSYSKGNSPLH
>TRBV5-1|TRBJ2-4|.
ASSLGLGGEYIQY
>TRBV30|TRBJ1-2|.
AWTRVRNGYT
>TRBV4-2|TRBJ1-5|.
ASSQDGRGDQPQH
>TRBV19|TRBJ2-3|once
ASSIVARTTYQETQY
>TRBV5-3|TRBJ1-4|few
ARSPTLGCATNEKLF
>TRBV11-2|TRBJ1-1|.
ASSFGGYTEAF
>TRBV30|TRBJ1-1|few
ARDSRTGTAF
>TRBV2|TRBJ2-7|medium-sized
ASNLGYEQY
>TRBV28|TRBJ2-7|.
ASRRGIAYEQY
>TRBV6-5|TRBJ1-4|.
ASSYGQGPHEKLF
>TRBV9|TRBJ2-3|.
ASSAGGITDTQY
>TRBV20-1|TRBJ2-3|.
SARTTLSQY